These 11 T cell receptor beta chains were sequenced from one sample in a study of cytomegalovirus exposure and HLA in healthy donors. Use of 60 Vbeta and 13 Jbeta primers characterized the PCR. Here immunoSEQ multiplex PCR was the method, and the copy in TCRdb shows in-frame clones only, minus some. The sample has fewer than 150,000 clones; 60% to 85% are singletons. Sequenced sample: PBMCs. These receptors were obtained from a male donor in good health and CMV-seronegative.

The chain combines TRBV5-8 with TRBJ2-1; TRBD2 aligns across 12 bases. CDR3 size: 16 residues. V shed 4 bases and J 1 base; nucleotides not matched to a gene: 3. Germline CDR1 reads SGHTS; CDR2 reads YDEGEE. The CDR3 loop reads CASSRTSGGSYNEQFF. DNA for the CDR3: TGTGCCAGCAGCAGAACTAGCGGGGGGTCCTACAATGAGCAGTTCTTC.

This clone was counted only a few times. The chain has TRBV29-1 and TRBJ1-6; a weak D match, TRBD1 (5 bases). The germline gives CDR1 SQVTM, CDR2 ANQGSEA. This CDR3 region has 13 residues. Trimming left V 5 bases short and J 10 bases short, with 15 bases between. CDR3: CSVRDRSGSPLHF. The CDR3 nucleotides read TGCAGCGTTAGAGACAGATCAGGGTCACCCCTCCACTTT.

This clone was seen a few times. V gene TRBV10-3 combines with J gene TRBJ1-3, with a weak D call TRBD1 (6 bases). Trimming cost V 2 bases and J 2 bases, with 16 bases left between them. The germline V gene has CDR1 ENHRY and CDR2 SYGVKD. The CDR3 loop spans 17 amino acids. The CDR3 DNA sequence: TGTGCCATCAGTGAGATCCTTACCGACAGGACTGGAAACACCATATATTTT. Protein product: CAISEILTDRTGNTIYF.

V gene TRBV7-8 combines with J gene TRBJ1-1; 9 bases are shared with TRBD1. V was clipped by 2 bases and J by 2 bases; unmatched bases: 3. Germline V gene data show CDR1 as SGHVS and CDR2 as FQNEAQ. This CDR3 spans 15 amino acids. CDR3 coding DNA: TGTGCCAGCAGCTTACGGACAGGGGATAACACTGAAGCTTTCTTT. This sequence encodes CASSLRTGDNTEAFF.

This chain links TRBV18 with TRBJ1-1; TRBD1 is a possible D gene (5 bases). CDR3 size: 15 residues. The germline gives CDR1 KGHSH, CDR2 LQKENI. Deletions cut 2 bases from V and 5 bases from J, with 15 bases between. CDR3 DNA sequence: TGTGCCAGCTCACCATTCGACCCTTCAGGGACTGAAGCTTTCTTT. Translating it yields CASSPFDPSGTEAFF.

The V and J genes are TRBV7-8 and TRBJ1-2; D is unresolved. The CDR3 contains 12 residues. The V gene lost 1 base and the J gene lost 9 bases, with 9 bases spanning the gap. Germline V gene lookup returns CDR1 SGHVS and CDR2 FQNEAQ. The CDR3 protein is CASSLGVGSYTF. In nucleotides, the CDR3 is TGTGCCAGCAGCTTAGGCGTCGGGAGCTACACCTTC.

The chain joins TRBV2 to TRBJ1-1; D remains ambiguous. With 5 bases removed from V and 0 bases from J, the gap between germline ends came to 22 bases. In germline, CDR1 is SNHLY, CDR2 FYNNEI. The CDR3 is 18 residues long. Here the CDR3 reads CASSYLAFKEIVNTEAFF. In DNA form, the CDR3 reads TGTGCCAGCAGTTACCTCGCTTTCAAGGAGATCGTGAACACTGAAGCTTTCTTT.

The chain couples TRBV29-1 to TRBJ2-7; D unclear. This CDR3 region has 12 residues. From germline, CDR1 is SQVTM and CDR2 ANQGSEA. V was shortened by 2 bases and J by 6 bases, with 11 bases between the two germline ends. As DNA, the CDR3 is TGCAGCGTTGAACCCAGGATGGGCGAGCAGTACTTC. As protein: CSVEPRMGEQYF.

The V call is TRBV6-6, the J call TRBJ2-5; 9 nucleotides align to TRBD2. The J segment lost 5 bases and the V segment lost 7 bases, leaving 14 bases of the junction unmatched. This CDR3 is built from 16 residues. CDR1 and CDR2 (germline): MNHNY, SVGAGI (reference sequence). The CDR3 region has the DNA TGTGCCAGCATCATAAGGGGGACTAGCAGGGCGGAGACCCAGTACTTC. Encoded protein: CASIIRGTSRAETQYF.

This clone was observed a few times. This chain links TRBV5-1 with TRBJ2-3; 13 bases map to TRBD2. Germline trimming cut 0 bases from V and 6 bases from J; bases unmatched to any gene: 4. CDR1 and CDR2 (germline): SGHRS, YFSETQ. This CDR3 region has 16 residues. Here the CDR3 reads CASSLGTSGGADTQYF. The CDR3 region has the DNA TGCGCCAGCAGCTTGGGTACTAGCGGGGGGGCTGATACGCAGTATTTT.

The DNA of the CDR3 is TGTGCCAGCAGCAAATCCCGACAGGGCGTCTATGGCTACACCTTC. This translates into CASSKSRQGVYGYTF. The chain employs TRBV7-8 and TRBJ1-2; TRBD1 agrees at 7 bases. Germline V lookup: CDR1 SGHVS, CDR2 FQNEAQ. CDR3 length: 15 residues. Trimming took 5 bases from V and 4 from J; bases not matched to a gene: 10. The whole variable domain, filled in from reference TRBV7-8 and TRBJ1-2, reads GAGVSQSPRYKVAKRGQDVALRCDPISGHVSLFWYQQALGQGPEFLTYFQNEAQLDKSGLPSDRFFAERPEGSVSTLKIQRTQQEDSAVYLCASSKSRQGVYGYTFGSGTRLTVV.